This TCR beta chain was profiled in a study of shared clonotypes between healthy human individuals. A CD45RA+ naive subset and a CD45RA-negative memory subset were split from CD4+ cells. The CDR3 runs to 18 residues. Germline values: CDR1 SGHAT, CDR2 FQNNGV. The trim removed 5 bases at V and 0 bases at J, leaving 15 bases unmatched. Method: immunoSEQ multiplex PCR; TCRdb's copy keeps in-frame clones and lacks some. There are about 960,000 clones in the sample; around 80% occur only once, and approximately 1.5% lies in the top ten. Specimen: memory CD4+ T cells sorted from blood. The subset: CD45RA-negative fraction. The source of this sequence is a man aged 18-30 years in good health. J is TRBJ2-7 and V is TRBV11-2; 8 positions agree with TRBD2. CDR3 sequence: CASSRSYAGGVSSYEQYF. The CDR3 nucleotides are TGTGCCAGCAGCCGATCCTATGCGGGGGGAGTAAGCTCCTACGAGCAGTACTTC.